A single T cell receptor beta chain is shown here with its context. Mismatch repair deficiency was confirmed in all patients, by PCR or immunohistochemistry. TCRs were sequenced from a few patients responding to pembrolizumab. The data were obtained in a study of PD-1 blockade in mismatch repair-deficient tumors. Profiled with immunoSEQ multiplex PCR; TCRdb holds only in-frame clones, not every one. The table shows some 48,000 clones, with over 75% occurring only once. This CDR3 has 14 amino acids. Germline V CDR1 and CDR2: MNHEY, SMNVEV (reference sequence). Trimming pared 0 bases from V and 6 bases from J, leaving 9 bases between.

The chain uses TRBV27 and TRBJ2-1; TRBD2 might be the D (6 bases). This sample comprised PBMCs, obtained before pembrolizumab treatment. The receptor was derived from an adult with mismatch repair-deficient cancer. The CDR3: CASSLSLSGNEQFF. The CDR3 nucleotides read TGTGCCAGCAGTTTATCTCTTAGCGGCAATGAGCAGTTCTTC.